This T cell receptor (beta chain) was documented in a study of siplizumab effects on memory and regulatory T cells. Study-wide points: Major contributors to the alloresponse seemed to be naive T cells, which also appeared more diverse than memory cells.

The table came from immunoSEQ multiplex PCR; TCRdb's copy has only in-frame clones and leaves some out. The sample lists 65,000 to 70,000 clones; around 90% were seen once. Between the trimmed V and J ends, which lost 7 bases and 1 base, there was a span of 18 bases. The CDR3 contains 16 residues. Germline assignment: CDR1 SGHDT and CDR2 YYEEEE. Concerning this clone: Its target is not known.

The sequenced sample consisted of Tregs sorted from blood. This rearrangement joins TRBV5-6 to TRBJ1-5; perhaps TRBD1 as D (6 bases). The receptor's source is a human donor in good health. CDR3 bases: TGTGCCAGCCGTAGGTGGGGACAAGGGAGCAATCAGCCCCAGCATTTT. It encodes CASRRWGQGSNQPQHF.